This T cell receptor beta chain is from a study of vaccination effects on CD4 cells after COVID-19. Across the study: Vaccine administered to participants consisted of two doses of either BNT162b2 or mRNA-1273.

In this sample, this clone turned up once. Its antigen remains unidentified. Study-level points and caveats: Late post-vaccination samples showed marked contraction of infection- and vaccine-induced clones.

Antigen-specific CD4+ T cells were first expanded with viral peptide pools by the ViraFEST assay and only then sequenced. Culture lasted about ten days before CD4+ T cell isolation. Nobody among the vaccine recipients had prior SARS-CoV-2 infection (nucleocapsid antibodies were negative). PBMC cultures contained about 2 million cells per well, 9 to 10 IU/ml IL-2 and roughly 10 ug/ml peptides. Sequencing was performed with immunoSEQ multiplex PCR; in TCRdb, only in-frame clones are kept and a portion is missing. This repertoire shows 65,000 to 85,000 clones, about 80% found once; its top ten account for 9% to 15%. Germline V gene sequence: CDR1 SGHDT, CDR2 YYEEEE. V was shortened by 4 bases and J by 6 bases, with 14 bases between the two germline ends. CDR3 length equals 13 residues.

The sample here was CD4+ T cells from PBMCs cultured with SARS-CoV-2 spike peptides, taken before COVID-19 vaccination. This TCR was sampled from a human donor who received a COVID-19 vaccine. The chain carries TRBV5-6 and TRBJ2-7; D uncertain. The CDR3 nucleotides are TGTGCCAGCAGCGTCGGACGGTTTAGCGAGCAGTACGTC. Encoded protein: CASSVGRFSEQYV.